The 19 T cell receptor beta chains below all came from one sample that was sequenced in a study of regulatory T cells in long-lasting Graves disease. Arm-PCR of CDR3 regions with iRepertoire HTBI primers generated TCR beta libraries. Via MiXCR, TCRdb re-called the multiplex PCR reads, giving one row per CDR3 protein. The sample contains 420,000 or so distinct CDR3 sequences, around 17% of which appear only once. Time point here: newly diagnosed GD, antithyroid drugs for less than 3 months. PBMC-derived RNA was used for the TCR library. Separately, the same data were catalogued under a study of T cells in Graves' hyperthyroidism and ophthalmopathy.

The sample here was peripheral blood mononuclear cells (PBMCs), taken at new diagnosis, from a patient treated with antithyroid drugs. The receptor set was obtained from a woman aged 18 to 35 with Graves disease.

A word on this clonotype: The junction and the germline gene differ at one end; a read error may be behind it. This chain connects TRBV7-2 to TRBJ1-2; D remains unclear. Germline V gives CDR1 SGHTA, CDR2 FQGNSA. The CDR3 has 15 amino acids. This CDR3 is CASGLEWRQNYGYTF. CDR3 nucleotides: TGTGCCAGCGGCTTAGAATGGAGACAAAACTATGGCTACACCTTC. Drawing the rest from reference TRBV7-2 and TRBJ1-2, the complete variable domain is GAGVSQSPSNKVTEKGKDVELRCDPISGHTALYWYRQSLGQGLEFLIYFQGNSAPDKSGLPSDRFSAERTGGSVSTLTIQRTQQEDSAVYLCASGLEWRQNYGYTFGSGTRLTVV.

In its sample, this clonotype was seen many times. This chain uses TRBV7-2 with TRBJ2-7; no definite D call. V was shortened by 5 bases and J by 0 bases, with 14 bases between the two germline ends. This CDR3 spans 15 amino acids. The germline V gene has CDR1 SGHTA and CDR2 FQGNSA. CDR3 loop: CASSQDPVSSYEQYF. CDR3 sequence (DNA): TGTGCCAGCAGCCAAGACCCCGTGAGCTCCTACGAGCAGTACTTC.

This clonotype was observed once. The chain combines TRBV25-1 with TRBJ1-6; D unresolved. The CDR3 is 12 amino acids. Germline CDR1 is MGHDK and CDR2 is SYGVNS. V was trimmed by 2 bases and J by 7 bases, leaving 3 bases between them. CDR3: CASSELNSPLHF. The DNA for the CDR3 is TGTGCCAGCAGTGAACTCAATTCACCCCTCCACTTT.

This clonotype was counted ten times or more. CDR3 coding DNA: TGCAGTGCTAGAGATCGGACTAGCGGGAGTCCAGATACGCAGTATTTT. It is translated as CSARDRTSGSPDTQYF. V is TRBV20-1 and J is TRBJ2-3; TRBD2 agrees at 13 bases. The V and J ends lost 0 bases and 4 bases, in that order; junction bases with no gene match: 4. This CDR3 region has 16 residues. CDR1 and CDR2 from the germline V gene are DFQATT and SNEGSKA (reference sequence).

The chain is built from TRBV6-1 and TRBJ2-1, with D perhaps assigned TRBD1 or TRBD2 (5 bases each). Germline lookup yields CDR1 MNHNS and CDR2 SASEGT. With 6 bases removed from V and 10 bases from J, the gap between germline ends came to 19 bases. This CDR3 has 14 residues. Here the CDR3 DNA reads TGTGCCAGCAGCGGGACGGAGTCAGGCTGGGAGCAGTTCTTC. Its translation: CASSGTESGWEQFF.

The rearrangement uses TRBV6-1 and TRBJ2-1; no definite D call. The germline CDR1 and CDR2 sequences are MNHNS and SASEGT. Trimming removed 7 bases at V and 7 bases at J, with 11 bases between. The CDR3 consists of 12 residues. For the CDR3, the DNA is TGTGCCAGCACCAACTCTAGGAATGAGCAGTTCTTC. Its translation is CASTNSRNEQFF.

There are a few counts of this clonotype. The chain recombines TRBV14 with TRBJ2-1; 7 nucleotides agree with TRBD2. V shed 6 bases and J 4 bases; nucleotides not matched to a gene: 6. The CDR3 runs 14 residues. Germline V gene sequence: CDR1 SGHDN, CDR2 FVKESK. CDR3 sequence reads: CASRISGYYNEQFF. The DNA for the CDR3 is TGTGCCAGCAGGATTAGCGGGTATTACAATGAGCAGTTCTTC.

The table lists this clonotype with a few counts. The chain uses TRBV20-1 and TRBJ2-2; D remains unclear. There are 14 residues in the CDR3. The V gene lost 0 bases and the J gene lost 2 bases, with 7 bases spanning the gap. Looked up from germline, CDR1 is DFQATT and CDR2 is SNEGSKA (reference sequence). CDR3 in amino acids: CSARDSLNTGELFF. The CDR3 nucleotides are TGCAGTGCTAGAGATTCACTAAACACCGGGGAGCTGTTTTTT.

The chain recombines TRBV5-4 with TRBJ2-1; D is perhaps TRBD2 (5 bases). CDR1 is SGHNT and CDR2 is YYREEE in the germline V gene (reference sequence). Trimming shortened V by 4 bases and J by 3 bases, and 11 bases separated the two germline ends. This CDR3 has 14 amino acids. DNA for the CDR3: TGTGCCAGCAGCAAAAGCGGCGGCTACAATGAGCAGTTCTTC. Encoded protein: CASSKSGGYNEQFF.

This chain connects TRBV5-1 to TRBJ1-5; tentatively, D is TRBD1 (5 bases). Germline V gene lookup returns CDR1 SGHRS and CDR2 YFSETQ. This CDR3 is built from 14 residues. Trimming shortened V by 0 bases and J by 9 bases, and 13 bases separated the two germline ends. The CDR3 here is CASSLAGGGSPQHF. Written as DNA, the CDR3 is TGCGCCAGCAGCTTGGCCGGGGGAGGGTCGCCCCAGCATTTT.

The chain is built from TRBV20-1 and TRBJ2-4, with unresolved D. Germline CDR1 and CDR2: DFQATT and SNEGSKA (reference sequence). This CDR3 region has 15 residues. Trimming cost V 0 bases and J 0 bases, with 9 bases left between them. The CDR3 nucleotides read TGCAGTGCTAGAGATCGGTTGAAAGCCAAAAACATTCAGTACTTC. It yields the protein CSARDRLKAKNIQYF.

This clonotype was seen ten or more times. The chain carries TRBV12-3 or TRBV12-4 and TRBJ1-5, with no clear D. Between the trimmed V and J ends, which lost 1 base and 4 bases, there was a span of 8 bases. The CDR3 contains 14 residues. CDR3 residues: CASSLGASNQPQHF. The CDR3 coding sequence is TGTGCCAGCAGTTTAGGCGCATCAAATCAGCCCCAGCATTTT.

The V and J genes are TRBV27 and TRBJ1-2; 10 bases line up with TRBD1. The CDR3 is 16 amino acids. Losses at the gene ends were 5 bases for V and 4 bases for J; bases not matched to a gene: 10. Looked up from germline, CDR1 is MNHEY and CDR2 is SMNVEV (reference sequence). This CDR3 is CASSTGDRGMPYGYTF. As DNA, the CDR3 is TGTGCCAGCAGTACCGGGGACAGGGGCATGCCCTATGGCTACACCTTC.

Remarks on this clonotype: A read error may be the cause here, since a much bigger clone is one base away. The conserved closing phenylalanine or tryptophan is absent in this CDR3, likely reflecting a read error. The chain employs TRBV30 and TRBJ1-1, with D maybe TRBD1 (6 bases). Germline V gene sequence: CDR1 GTSNPN, CDR2 SVGIG (reference sequence). CDR3 length: 12 amino acids. V lost 2 bases and J lost 9, with 13 bases in between. For the CDR3, the DNA is TGTGCCTGGAGTTCGACAGGAGGCCAAGCTTTCTCT. Its translation is CAWSSTGGQAFS.

This clonotype was seen repeatedly, ten times or more. The genes are TRBV5-1 and TRBJ1-2, with unresolved D. V lost 4 bases and J 4 bases, leaving 14 bases between the germline ends. CDR3 size: 14 residues. Germline CDR1 SGHRS, CDR2 YFSETQ. This CDR3 is CASSDGGFSYGYTF. The CDR3 region has the DNA TGCGCCAGCAGCGACGGAGGGTTCAGCTATGGCTACACCTTC.

The chain recombines TRBV27 with TRBJ1-1; TRBD1 aligns across 10 bases. This CDR3 is 18 amino acids long. Trimming cost V 4 bases and J 2 bases; bases outside gene matches: 13. Germline V gives CDR1 MNHEY, CDR2 SMNVEV (reference sequence). The CDR3 DNA sequence: TGTGCCAGCAGTTCGAACCGGGACAGGGGCCGACTCAACACTGAAGCTTTCTTT. It encodes CASSSNRDRGRLNTEAFF.

This clonotype was observed many times. The V gene is TRBV11-2, the J gene TRBJ2-7, with a weak D call TRBD1 (6 bases). V was trimmed by 3 bases and J by 2 bases, leaving 14 bases between them. Germline loops: CDR1 SGHAT, CDR2 FQNNGV. The CDR3 is 15 residues long. In DNA, the CDR3 is TGTGCCAGCAGCTTGGACAGTATTCCAACCTACGAGCAGTACTTC. Amino acid sequence: CASSLDSIPTYEQYF.

This clonotype has ten or more counts. J is TRBJ1-1 and V is TRBV6-1, with unresolved D. The V end lost 2 bases, the J end lost 0 bases, and 7 bases lay between the germline ends. The CDR3 sequence is 14 residues long. Germline CDR1 and CDR2: MNHNS and SASEGT. The CDR3 sequence is CASSERRMNTEAFF. CDR3 DNA sequence: TGTGCCAGCAGTGAAAGGCGGATGAACACTGAAGCTTTCTTT.

In this sample, this clonotype turned up a few times. The V call is TRBV6-1, the J call TRBJ1-5, with 9 bases fitting TRBD1. V lost 6 bases and J lost 2; bases outside the gene matches: 8. Germline assignment: CDR1 MNHNS and CDR2 SASEGT. This CDR3 is 16 amino acids long. In nucleotides, the CDR3 is TGTGCCAGCAGCAACGGGGACAGGGTAGGCAATCAGCCCCAGCATTTT. Its translation is CASSNGDRVGNQPQHF.